This T cell receptor (beta chain) was recorded in a study of cytomegalovirus exposure and HLA in healthy donors. The PCR used 60 Vbeta and 13 Jbeta primers. Produced via immunoSEQ multiplex PCR; TCRdb's table is partial and in-frame only. The sample data list roughly 220,000 clones. Sequences were obtained from PBMCs. The receptor was isolated from a girl aged 2 to 9 in good health and CMV-seropositive.

This chain's CDR3 is CASSQDDLVLAGANVLTF. CDR3 coding DNA: TGTGCCAGCAGCCAAGACGATCTAGTCCTAGCTGGGGCCAACGTCCTGACTTTC. The chain has TRBV4-2 and TRBJ2-6, with unresolved D. Germline loops: CDR1 LGHNA, CDR2 YNFKEQ. The CDR3 is made up of 18 amino acids. V was trimmed by 0 bases and J by 2 bases, leaving 14 bases between them.